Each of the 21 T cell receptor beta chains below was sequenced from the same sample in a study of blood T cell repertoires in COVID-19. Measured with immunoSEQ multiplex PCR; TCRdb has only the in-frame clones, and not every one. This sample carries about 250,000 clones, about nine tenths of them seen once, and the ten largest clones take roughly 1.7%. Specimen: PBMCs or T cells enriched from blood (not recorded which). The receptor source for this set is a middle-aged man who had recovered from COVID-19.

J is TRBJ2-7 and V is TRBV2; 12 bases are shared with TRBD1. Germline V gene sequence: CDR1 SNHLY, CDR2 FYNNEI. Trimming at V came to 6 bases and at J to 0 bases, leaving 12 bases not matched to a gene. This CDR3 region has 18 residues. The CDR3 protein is CASSDGTGGALDSYEQYF. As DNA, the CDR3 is TGTGCCAGCAGCGACGGGACAGGGGGCGCCTTAGACTCCTACGAGCAGTACTTC.

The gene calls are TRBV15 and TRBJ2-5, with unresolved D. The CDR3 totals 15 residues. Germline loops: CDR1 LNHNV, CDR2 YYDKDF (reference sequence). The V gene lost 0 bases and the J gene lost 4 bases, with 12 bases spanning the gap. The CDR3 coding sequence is TGTGCCACCAGCAGAGAGGTCAGTCAGGCAGAGACCCAGTACTTC. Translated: CATSREVSQAETQYF.

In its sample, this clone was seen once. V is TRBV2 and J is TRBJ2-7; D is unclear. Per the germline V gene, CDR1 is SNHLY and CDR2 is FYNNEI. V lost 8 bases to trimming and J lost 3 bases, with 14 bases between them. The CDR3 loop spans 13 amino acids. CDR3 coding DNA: TGTGCCAGCGTGCTAAAGCGAGGCTACGAGCAGTACTTC. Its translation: CASVLKRGYEQYF.

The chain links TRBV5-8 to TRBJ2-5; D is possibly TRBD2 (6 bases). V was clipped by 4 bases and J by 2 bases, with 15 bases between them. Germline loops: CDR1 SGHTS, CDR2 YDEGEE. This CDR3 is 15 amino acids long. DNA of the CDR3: TGTGCCAGCAGCCCGGATCTTGGAGGGCAAGAGACCCAGTACTTC. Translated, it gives CASSPDLGGQETQYF.

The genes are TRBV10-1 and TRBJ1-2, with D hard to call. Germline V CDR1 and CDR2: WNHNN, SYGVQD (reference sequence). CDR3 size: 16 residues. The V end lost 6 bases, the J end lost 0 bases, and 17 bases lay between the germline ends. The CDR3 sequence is CASRERTATANYGYTF. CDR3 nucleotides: TGCGCCAGCAGGGAAAGAACAGCAACAGCTAACTATGGCTACACCTTC.

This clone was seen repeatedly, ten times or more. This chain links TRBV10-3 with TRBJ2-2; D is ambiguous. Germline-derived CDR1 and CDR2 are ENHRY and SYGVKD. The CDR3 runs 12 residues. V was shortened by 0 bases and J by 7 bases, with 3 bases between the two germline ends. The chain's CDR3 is CAISESGGELFF. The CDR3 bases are TGTGCCATCAGTGAGTCCGGCGGGGAGCTGTTTTTT.

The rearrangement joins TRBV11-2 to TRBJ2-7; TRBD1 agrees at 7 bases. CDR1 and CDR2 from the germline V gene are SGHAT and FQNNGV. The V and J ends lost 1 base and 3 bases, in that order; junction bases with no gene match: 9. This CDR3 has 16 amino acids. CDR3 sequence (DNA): TGTGCCAGCAGCTTAGGAACGACAGGGACCGTCTACGAGCAGTACTTC. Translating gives CASSLGTTGTVYEQYF.

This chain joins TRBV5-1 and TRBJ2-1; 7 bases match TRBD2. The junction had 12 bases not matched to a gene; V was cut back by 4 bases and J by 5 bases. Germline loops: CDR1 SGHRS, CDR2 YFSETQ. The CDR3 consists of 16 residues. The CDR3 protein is CASSPIPGLRHNEQFF. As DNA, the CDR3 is TGCGCCAGCAGCCCGATCCCGGGACTAAGACACAATGAGCAGTTCTTC.

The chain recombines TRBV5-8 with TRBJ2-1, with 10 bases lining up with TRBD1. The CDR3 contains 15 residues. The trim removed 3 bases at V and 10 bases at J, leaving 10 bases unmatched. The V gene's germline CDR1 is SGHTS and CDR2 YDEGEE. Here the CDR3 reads CASSSGTGVFVEQFF. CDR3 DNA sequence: TGTGCCAGCAGCTCCGGGACAGGGGTGTTCGTCGAGCAGTTCTTC.

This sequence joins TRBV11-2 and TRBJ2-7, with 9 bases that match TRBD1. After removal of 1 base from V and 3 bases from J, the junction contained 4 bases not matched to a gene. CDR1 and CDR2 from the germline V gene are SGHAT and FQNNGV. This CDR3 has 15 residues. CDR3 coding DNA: TGTGCCAGCAGCTTAGGACAGGGGGGTATCTACGAGCAGTACTTC. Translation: CASSLGQGGIYEQYF.

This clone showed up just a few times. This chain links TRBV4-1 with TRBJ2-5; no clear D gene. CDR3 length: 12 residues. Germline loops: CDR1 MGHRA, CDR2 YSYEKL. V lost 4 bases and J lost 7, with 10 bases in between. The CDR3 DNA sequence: TGCGCCAGCAGCCTAGCCTTGGGGACCCAGTACTTC. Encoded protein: CASSLALGTQYF.

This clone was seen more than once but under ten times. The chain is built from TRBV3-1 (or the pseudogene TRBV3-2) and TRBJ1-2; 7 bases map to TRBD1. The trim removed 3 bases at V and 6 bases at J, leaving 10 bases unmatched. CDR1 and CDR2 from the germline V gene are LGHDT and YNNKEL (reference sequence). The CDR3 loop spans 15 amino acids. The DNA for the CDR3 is TGTGCCAGCAGCCACCGGGACAGCTCGATTCATGGCTACACCTTC. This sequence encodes CASSHRDSSIHGYTF.

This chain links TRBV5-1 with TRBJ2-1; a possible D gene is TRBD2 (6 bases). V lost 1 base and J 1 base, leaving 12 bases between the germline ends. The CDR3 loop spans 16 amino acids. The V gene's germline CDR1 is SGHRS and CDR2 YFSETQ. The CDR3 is CASSLRSGLSYNEQFF. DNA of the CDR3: TGCGCCAGCAGCTTGAGGTCGGGACTTTCCTACAATGAGCAGTTCTTC.

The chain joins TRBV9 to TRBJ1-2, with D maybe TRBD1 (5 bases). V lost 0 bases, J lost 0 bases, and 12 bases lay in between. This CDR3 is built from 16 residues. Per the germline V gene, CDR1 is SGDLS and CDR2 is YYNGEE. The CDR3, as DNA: TGTGCCAGCAGCGTAGTTGAACGGGGGACTAACTATGGCTACACCTTC. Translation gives CASSVVERGTNYGYTF.

The CDR3 loop reads CASSQGVGGARGDTQYF. The DNA for the CDR3 is TGCGCCAGCAGCCAAGGGGTAGGGGGAGCGAGAGGAGATACGCAGTATTTT. This chain joins TRBV4-1 and TRBJ2-3; D possibly corresponds to TRBD1 (6 bases). V gave up 1 base and J gave up 5 bases, with 19 bases separating them. CDR1 MGHRA and CDR2 YSYEKL come from the germline V gene. The CDR3 consists of 17 residues.

The CDR3 DNA reads as TGTGCCAGCAGTGACTCGATAACTAGCCTCAATGAGCAGTTCTTC. Protein: CASSDSITSLNEQFF. The rearrangement uses TRBV6-4 and TRBJ2-1, with TRBD2 as a possible D gene (6 bases). In germline, CDR1 is MRHNA, CDR2 SNTAGT. The CDR3 runs 15 residues. V lost 0 bases and J 6 bases, leaving 12 bases between the germline ends.

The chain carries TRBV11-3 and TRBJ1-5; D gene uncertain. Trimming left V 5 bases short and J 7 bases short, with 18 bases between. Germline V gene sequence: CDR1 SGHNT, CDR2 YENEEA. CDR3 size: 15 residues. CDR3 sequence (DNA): TGTGCCAGCAGCGCGGCCCCTGATATTGGCCAGCCCCAGCATTTT. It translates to CASSAAPDIGQPQHF. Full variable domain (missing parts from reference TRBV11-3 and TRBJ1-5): EAGVVQSPRYKIIEKKQPVAFWCNPISGHNTLYWYLQNLGQGPELLIRYENEEAVDDSQLPKDRFSAERLKGVDSTLKIQPAELGDSAVYLCASSAAPDIGQPQHFGDGTRLSIL.

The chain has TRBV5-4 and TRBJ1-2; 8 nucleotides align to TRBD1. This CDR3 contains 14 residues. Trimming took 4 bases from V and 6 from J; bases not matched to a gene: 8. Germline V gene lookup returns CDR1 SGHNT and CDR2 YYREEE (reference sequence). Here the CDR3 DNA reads TGTGCCAGCAGCGCAAAGGACAGGGAGGATGGCTACACCTTC. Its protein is CASSAKDREDGYTF.

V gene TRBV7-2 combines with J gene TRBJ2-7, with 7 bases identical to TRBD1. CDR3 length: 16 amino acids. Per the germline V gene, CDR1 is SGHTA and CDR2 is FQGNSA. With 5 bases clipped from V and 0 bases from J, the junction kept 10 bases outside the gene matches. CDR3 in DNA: TGTGCCAGCAGCGAGCGAGGACAGGCTCACTCCTACGAGCAGTACTTC. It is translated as CASSERGQAHSYEQYF.

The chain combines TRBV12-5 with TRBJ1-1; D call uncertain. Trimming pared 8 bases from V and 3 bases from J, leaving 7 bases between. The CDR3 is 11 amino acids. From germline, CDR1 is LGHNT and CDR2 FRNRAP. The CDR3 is CASLRYTEAFF. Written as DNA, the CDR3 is TGTGCTAGTCTGCGATACACTGAAGCTTTCTTT.

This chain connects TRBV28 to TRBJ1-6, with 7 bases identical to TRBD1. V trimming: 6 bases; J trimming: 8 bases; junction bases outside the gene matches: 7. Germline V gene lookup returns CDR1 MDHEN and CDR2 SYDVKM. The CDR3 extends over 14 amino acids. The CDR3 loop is CASRGTDFYSPLHF. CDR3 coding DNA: TGTGCCAGCAGGGGGACAGACTTTTATTCACCCCTCCACTTT.